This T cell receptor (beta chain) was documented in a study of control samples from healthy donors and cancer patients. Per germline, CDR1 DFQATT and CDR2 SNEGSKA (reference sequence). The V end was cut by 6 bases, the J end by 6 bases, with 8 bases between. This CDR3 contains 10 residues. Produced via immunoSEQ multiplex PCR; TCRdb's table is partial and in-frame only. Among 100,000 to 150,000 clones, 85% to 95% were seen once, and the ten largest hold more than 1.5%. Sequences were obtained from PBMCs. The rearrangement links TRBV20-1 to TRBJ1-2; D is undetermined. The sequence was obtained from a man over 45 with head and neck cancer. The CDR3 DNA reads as TGCAGTGCGGACCTCAATGGCTACACCTTC. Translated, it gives CSADLNGYTF.